The clone carrying this T cell receptor (beta chain) was seen just once. Its antigen remains unknown. The authors extracted at least 6 micrograms of total RNA per sample. The sample belongs to a study of blood T cells in healthy people across ages. Study outcomes and limitations: A strong correlation was found between TCR beta diversity and the percentage of naive T cells. Age advanced and TCR beta diversity per million T cells fell, roughly linearly.

PCR was performed a second time for 7 to 11 cycles using a sample-barcoded 5' primer and a J-beta primer mix. From the 5' RACE reads, TCRdb called clonotypes with MiXCR, one entry per CDR3 protein. The sample consists of some 1.4 million distinct CDR3 sequences, 40% to 50% of them appearing once. Per the germline V gene, CDR1 is SNHLY and CDR2 is FYNNEI. Germline trimming cut 4 bases from V and 9 bases from J; bases unmatched to any gene: 8. This CDR3 region has 14 residues. J is TRBJ2-7 and V is TRBV2; 11 positions agree with TRBD2. This TCR was recovered from a woman aged 18 to 35 in good health. Material for sequencing was blood. CDR3 sequence: CASSAPSGGKGQYF. The CDR3 nucleotides are TGTGCCAGCAGTGCTCCTAGCGGGGGGAAGGGGCAGTACTTC.